Following are 28 T cell receptor beta chains from one sample sequenced in a study of blood T cell repertoires in COVID-19. Sequencing was performed with immunoSEQ multiplex PCR; in TCRdb, only in-frame clones are kept and a portion is missing. Of more than 95,000 clones listed, 84% were seen once; the top ten hold under 30%. The sequencing sample was made of peripheral blood. These receptors all stem from a man aged 60 to 75 with acute or convalescent COVID-19.

The chain is built from TRBV28 and TRBJ1-4; 7 nucleotides agree with TRBD1. Germline V lookup: CDR1 MDHEN, CDR2 SYDVKM. Losses at the gene ends were 4 bases for V and 7 bases for J; bases not matched to a gene: 18. This CDR3 has 18 amino acids. The CDR3 nucleotides are TGTGCCAGCAGTTCCAACGACAGGGTTGGTCCATTTGGTGAAAAACTGTTTTTT. This encodes CASSSNDRVGPFGEKLFF.

This clone has a handful of counts. The chain links TRBV5-4 to TRBJ2-5; maybe TRBD2 (7 bases). The germline V gene has CDR1 SGHNT and CDR2 YYREEE (reference sequence). V dropped 4 bases and J dropped 4 bases, with 20 bases sitting between them. The CDR3 spans 16 residues. DNA of the CDR3: TGTGCCAGCAGCCAGGGAGGGGGTGTCATTCGAGAGACCCAGTACTTC. Amino acid sequence: CASSQGGGVIRETQYF. The whole variable domain, filled in from reference TRBV5-4 and TRBJ2-5, reads ETGVTQSPTHLIKTRGQQVTLRCSSQSGHNTVSWYQQALGQGPQFIFQYYREEENGRGNFPPRFSGLQFPNYSSELNVNALELDDSALYLCASSQGGGVIRETQYFGPGTRLLVL.

The chain is built from TRBV25-1 and TRBJ1-6; TRBD1 aligns across 9 bases. Germline values: CDR1 MGHDK, CDR2 SYGVNS. The CDR3 has 15 amino acids. The V gene end was trimmed by 4 bases and the J gene end by 9 bases; junction bases not matched to a gene: 7. The CDR3 nucleotides are TGTGCCAGCAGTGCCACCGGGACAGGGAGTTCACCCCTCCACTTT. Translated: CASSATGTGSSPLHF.

This chain uses TRBV7-2 with TRBJ1-1; possible D gene TRBD1, 6 bases. Germline loops: CDR1 SGHTA, CDR2 FQGNSA. The CDR3 runs to 14 residues. Trimming took off 5 bases at V and 5 bases at J, with 15 bases between the two ends. The CDR3 DNA sequence: TGTGCCAGCAGCGTCCGACAGGAGATTACTGAAGCTTTCTTT. Its protein product is CASSVRQEITEAFF.

This rearrangement joins TRBV24-1 to TRBJ2-5; 9 bases are shared with TRBD1. Germline V gives CDR1 KGHDR, CDR2 SFDVKD. This CDR3 has 15 amino acids. V trimming: 5 bases; J trimming: 3 bases; junction bases outside the gene matches: 6. The CDR3 loop reads CATSVPGTGKETQYF. The CDR3 DNA is TGTGCCACCAGTGTTCCTGGGACAGGGAAAGAGACCCAGTACTTC.

The chain carries TRBV27 and TRBJ2-7; 9 bases agree with TRBD1. The germline CDR1 and CDR2 sequences are MNHEY and SMNVEV (reference sequence). V lost 8 bases and J lost 1; bases outside the gene matches: 15. The CDR3 covers 17 residues. CDR3 coding DNA: TGTGCCAGCTCACCCCGGGACAGGGTCGAGAAGTCCTACGAGCAGTACGTC. It specifies CASSPRDRVEKSYEQYV.

This clone was counted a few times. The chain links TRBV27 to TRBJ2-1; 8 bases match TRBD2. Germline lookup yields CDR1 MNHEY and CDR2 SMNVEV (reference sequence). The CDR3 is 17 amino acids. V dropped 8 bases and J dropped 5; count of bases not matched to a gene: 17. CDR3 residues: CASETRTSPTNDNEQFF. As DNA, the CDR3 is TGTGCCAGCGAAACACGGACTAGCCCTACGAATGACAATGAGCAGTTCTTC.

The chain combines TRBV6-5 with TRBJ2-7; 8 bases agree with TRBD2. Germline CDR1 is MNHEY and CDR2 is SVGAGI. V shed 2 bases, J shed 0 bases, and the junction held 3 bases outside the gene matches. The CDR3 is 15 residues long. Here the CDR3 reads CASSYSLAGSYEQYV. The CDR3 coding sequence is TGTGCCAGCAGTTACAGTCTAGCGGGCTCCTACGAGCAGTACGTC.

This sequence joins TRBV15 and TRBJ2-2; 7 bases map to TRBD1. There are 15 residues in the CDR3. V was clipped by 3 bases and J by 5 bases; unmatched bases: 6. Germline V CDR1 and CDR2: LNHNV, YYDKDF (reference sequence). CDR3 amino acids: CATSRGDSITGELFF. The CDR3 region has the DNA TGTGCCACCAGCAGGGGGGACAGCATTACCGGGGAGCTGTTTTTT.

V is TRBV6-5 and J is TRBJ1-1; the match to TRBD1 covers 7 bases. The germline V gene encodes CDR1 MNHEY and CDR2 SVGAGI. The length of the CDR3 is 15 residues. V lost 6 bases and J lost 2; bases outside the gene matches: 9. The CDR3 nucleotides are TGTGCCAGCAGGGGCCCGGGGACAGCTAACACTGAAGCTTTCTTT. Protein sequence: CASRGPGTANTEAFF.

The J gene is TRBJ2-5, the V gene TRBV5-1, with 7 bases identical to TRBD1. J was trimmed by 1 base and V by 4 bases; bases with no gene match: 7. CDR3 length equals 15 residues. Per the germline V gene, CDR1 is SGHRS and CDR2 is YFSETQ. The CDR3 reads CASSDDRVIQETQYF. DNA for the CDR3: TGCGCCAGCAGCGACGACAGGGTCATCCAAGAGACCCAGTACTTC.

V gene TRBV2 combines with J gene TRBJ1-2, with D tentatively TRBD1 (6 bases). The germline V and J ends were trimmed by 4 bases and 4 bases, with 19 bases remaining between them. The CDR3 is 16 amino acids. CDR1 is SNHLY, CDR2 FYNNEI, per germline. CDR3 coding DNA: TGTGCCAGCAGTGTCCGGTGGGACACCTCGAGCTATGGCTACACCTTC. Protein sequence: CASSVRWDTSSYGYTF.

The V and J genes are TRBV11-2 and TRBJ2-7, with 7 nucleotides matching TRBD1. The CDR3 is made up of 13 amino acids. Per the germline V gene, CDR1 is SGHAT and CDR2 is FQNNGV. The ends lost 3 bases at V and 3 bases at J; junction bases unmatched: 2. The CDR3 region is CASSFRDSYEQYV. As DNA, the CDR3 is TGTGCCAGCAGCTTCCGGGACAGCTACGAGCAGTACGTC.

The rearrangement uses TRBV12-3 or TRBV12-4 and TRBJ1-6; D is uncertain. The V end lost 6 bases, the J end lost 8 bases, and 8 bases lay between the germline ends. The CDR3 is 12 residues long. CDR3 nucleotides: TGTGCCAGCAGCTTCGTAGATTCACCCCTCCACTTT. It specifies CASSFVDSPLHF.

The chain joins TRBV6-2 or TRBV6-3 to TRBJ2-6; no firm D call. Germline CDR1 and CDR2: MNHEY and SVGEGT. The CDR3 is 16 residues long. Trimming left V 5 bases short and J 0 bases short, with 11 bases between. The chain's CDR3 is CASSQRGFSGANVLTF. In DNA, the CDR3 is TGTGCCAGCAGTCAACGAGGTTTCTCTGGGGCCAACGTCCTGACTTTC.

V usage is TRBV29-1 and J usage is TRBJ1-3, with D possibly TRBD1 on 5 matching bases. Germline-derived CDR1 and CDR2 are SQVTM and ANQGSEA. The CDR3 covers 12 residues. This CDR3 reads CHQGAAGNTIYF. DNA of the CDR3: TGCCACCAAGGGGCCGCTGGAAACACCATATATTTT.

The rearrangement uses TRBV11-2 and TRBJ2-3; D ambiguous. Germline V gene lookup returns CDR1 SGHAT and CDR2 FQNNGV. Trimming removed 5 bases from V and 4 bases from J, with 19 bases in between. The CDR3 is made up of 16 amino acids. The DNA of the CDR3 is TGTGCCAGCAGCGTTGACAAAACCCTCTTCGCAGATACGCAGTATTTT. Encoded protein: CASSVDKTLFADTQYF.

This chain joins TRBV3-1 (or the pseudogene TRBV3-2) and TRBJ1-2; 7 nucleotides match TRBD1. Germline CDR1 reads LGHDT; CDR2 reads YNNKEL (reference sequence). The CDR3 consists of 14 residues. V lost 0 bases, J lost 12 bases, and 10 bases stayed unmatched. In nucleotides, the CDR3 is TGTGCCAGCAGCCAAGACCACACAGGGGTCGGCCACACCTTC. As protein: CASSQDHTGVGHTF.

The gene calls are TRBV6-5 and TRBJ1-2; the match to TRBD1 covers 10 bases. The CDR3 is 15 amino acids. V was clipped by 6 bases and J by 4 bases; unmatched bases: 8. CDR1 MNHEY and CDR2 SVGAGI come from the germline V gene. The CDR3 protein is CASRAGTGAGYGYTF. CDR3 nucleotides: TGTGCCAGCAGGGCCGGGACAGGGGCTGGCTATGGCTACACCTTC.

J is TRBJ1-6 and V is TRBV7-9; the D is unclear. V lost 1 base and J lost 7, with 8 bases in between. Germline CDR1 and CDR2: SEHNR and FQNEAQ (reference sequence). This CDR3 is 14 amino acids long. The CDR3 sequence is CASSLGAQNSPLHF. The CDR3 region has the DNA TGTGCCAGCAGCTTAGGGGCGCAGAATTCACCCCTCCACTTT.

V usage is TRBV10-3 and J usage is TRBJ2-5; TRBD1 matches at 12 bases. The CDR3 loop spans 16 amino acids. After removal of 5 bases from V and 5 bases from J, the junction contained 9 bases not matched to a gene. Per germline, CDR1 ENHRY and CDR2 SYGVKD. The CDR3 bases are TGTGCCATCAGTTTTGGGACAGGGGGCCCGAAGGAGACCCAGTACTTC. This encodes CAISFGTGGPKETQYF.

This clone was picked up a small number of times. The gene calls are TRBV5-1 and TRBJ1-2; D gene uncertain. Germline V lookup: CDR1 SGHRS, CDR2 YFSETQ. The CDR3 sequence is 13 residues long. V lost 3 bases to trimming and J lost 4 bases, with 10 bases between them. DNA for the CDR3: TGCGCCAGCAGCTCCGCACGGGTCTATGGCTACACCTTC. Translating gives CASSSARVYGYTF.

The J gene is TRBJ2-5, the V gene TRBV7-9; 8 bases agree with TRBD2. CDR3 length: 14 amino acids. Looked up from germline, CDR1 is SEHNR and CDR2 is FQNEAQ (reference sequence). The J segment lost 5 bases and the V segment lost 4 bases, leaving 6 bases of the junction unmatched. The CDR3 region has the DNA TGTGCCAGCAGCTCGGCGGGAGGATATGAGACCCAGTACTTC. Amino acids: CASSSAGGYETQYF.

The chain uses TRBV25-1 and TRBJ2-1; 9 positions agree with TRBD1. The germline gives CDR1 MGHDK, CDR2 SYGVNS. The CDR3 covers 15 residues. Trimming removed 3 bases from V and 9 bases from J; junction bases left unmatched: 9. The DNA for the CDR3 is TGTGCCAGCAGTGAGCCCGGGACAGGGAGGGCTGAGCAGTTCTTC. Translating it yields CASSEPGTGRAEQFF.

V usage is TRBV18 and J usage is TRBJ1-6, with 7 bases fitting TRBD1. In germline, CDR1 is KGHSH, CDR2 LQKENI. J lost 6 bases, V lost 2 bases, and 4 bases had no gene match. The CDR3 contains 15 residues. For the CDR3, the DNA is TGTGCCAGCTCACCAGGACAGGCACTTAATTCACCCCTCCACTTT. Translation gives CASSPGQALNSPLHF.

This chain links TRBV28 with TRBJ2-7, with TRBD1 matching 11 bases. V lost 2 bases to trimming and J lost 3 bases; unmatched junction nucleotides: 9. The germline V gene has CDR1 MDHEN and CDR2 SYDVKM. CDR3 size: 17 residues. The CDR3 DNA follows: TGTGCCAGCAGTTTAAGCGGGCGTGGGACAGGGGGCTACGAGCAGTACTTC. Its translation: CASSLSGRGTGGYEQYF. The full variable domain, completed using reference TRBV28 and TRBJ2-7, is DVKVTQSSRYLVKRTGEKVFLECVQDMDHENMFWYRQDPGLGLRLIYFSYDVKMKEKGDIPEGYSVSREKKERFSLILESASTNQTSMYLCASSLSGRGTGGYEQYFGPGTRLTVT.

This clone was counted once. The gene calls are TRBV4-1 and TRBJ2-7, with D perhaps matching TRBD1 (5 bases). The germline gives CDR1 MGHRA, CDR2 YSYEKL. The germline V and J ends were trimmed by 0 bases and 4 bases, with 19 bases remaining between them. CDR3 size: 17 residues. CDR3 in DNA: TGCGCCAGCAGCCAAGACACCTCTATGGGGCCCCCTTACGAGCAGTACTTC. This gives the protein CASSQDTSMGPPYEQYF.

V and J are TRBV5-6 and TRBJ1-5; 10 bases agree with TRBD1. Germline CDR1 and CDR2: SGHDT and YYEEEE. The CDR3 spans 17 residues. The V gene end was trimmed by 1 base and the J gene end by 3 bases; junction bases not matched to a gene: 7. The CDR3 coding sequence is TGTGCCAGCAGCTTGACGACTGACAGGGGGCCCAATCAGCCCCAGCATTTT. Translation: CASSLTTDRGPNQPQHF.